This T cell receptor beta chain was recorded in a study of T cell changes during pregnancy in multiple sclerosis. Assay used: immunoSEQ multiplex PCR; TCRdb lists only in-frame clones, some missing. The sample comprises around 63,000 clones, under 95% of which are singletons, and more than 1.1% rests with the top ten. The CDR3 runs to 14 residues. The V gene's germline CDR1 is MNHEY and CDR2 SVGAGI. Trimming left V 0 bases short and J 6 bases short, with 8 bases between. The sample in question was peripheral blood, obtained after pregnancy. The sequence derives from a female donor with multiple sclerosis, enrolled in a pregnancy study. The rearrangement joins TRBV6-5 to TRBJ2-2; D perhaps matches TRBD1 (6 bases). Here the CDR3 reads CASSYSGGPGELFF. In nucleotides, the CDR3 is TGTGCCAGCAGTTACTCAGGGGGTCCCGGGGAGCTGTTTTTT.